This passage covers 5 T cell receptor beta chains from one sample sequenced in a study of blood T cells in healthy people across ages. Together with a sample-barcoded 5' primer, a J-beta primer mix was included in a second PCR lasting about 7 to 12 cycles. TCRdb analysed the 5' RACE reads with MiXCR anew, one entry per CDR3 protein. Among around 800,000 distinct CDR3 sequences, around a quarter were seen once, and the ten largest hold 3%. The same data also went into a second study, on T cells of mothers and their children.

The sequenced sample was blood. The origin of the receptors is a boy under 18 in good health.

V gene TRBV4-2 combines with J gene TRBJ1-2; D remains ambiguous. Germline CDR1 LGHNA, CDR2 YNFKEQ. The CDR3 runs to 17 residues. The V gene lost 1 base and the J gene lost 6 bases, with 21 bases spanning the gap. As DNA, the CDR3 is TGTGCCAGCAGCCAAGCTTCACGGTATACTCTAATGAATGGCTACACCTTC. It is translated as CASSQASRYTLMNGYTF.

Written as DNA, the CDR3 is TGTGCCAGCAGCTCATTCCTCCGCAGACAGGGGAAGGCCTATGGCTACACCTTC. Translation gives CASSSFLRRQGKAYGYTF. The rearrangement links TRBV11-2 to TRBJ1-2; 8 positions agree with TRBD1. The junction had 17 bases not matched to a gene; V was cut back by 4 bases and J by 4 bases. This CDR3 has 18 amino acids. Germline values: CDR1 SGHAT, CDR2 FQNNGV.

The V and J genes are TRBV3-1 and TRBJ2-5, with D unclear. CDR3 length: 14 residues. From germline, CDR1 is LGHDT and CDR2 YNNKEL (reference sequence). V was trimmed by 0 bases and J by 5 bases, leaving 10 bases between them. CDR3 loop: CASSQDWAQETQYF. The CDR3 nucleotides are TGTGCCAGCAGCCAAGATTGGGCACAGGAGACCCAGTACTTC.

This clonotype was observed a handful of times. This chain links TRBV5-1 with TRBJ1-6; 10 bases match TRBD1. CDR3 size: 17 residues. Trimming took 1 base from V and 9 from J; bases not matched to a gene: 10. CDR1 and CDR2 (germline): SGHRS, YFSETQ. The CDR3 DNA reads TGCGCCAGCAGCTTGACCCATCGACAGGGGGCTTTTTCACCCCTCCACTTT. Translating it yields CASSLTHRQGAFSPLHF.

This clonotype was seen a few times. This chain links TRBV7-9 with TRBJ1-4, with D hard to call. V dropped 4 bases and J dropped 5 bases, with 14 bases sitting between them. The CDR3 totals 15 residues. The germline CDR1 and CDR2 sequences are SEHNR and FQNEAQ (reference sequence). CDR3 nucleotides: TGTGCCAGCAGCTACCCAACTGGGGTGAATGAAAAACTGTTTTTT. Its translation: CASSYPTGVNEKLFF.